A single sample is the source of the 14 T cell receptor beta chains below, sequenced in a study of shared clonotypes between healthy human individuals. Profiling relied on immunoSEQ multiplex PCR, and the TCRdb table lists in-frame clones only, not all of them. The table shows some 690,000 clones, with about 90% occurring only once. Source material: memory CD8+ T cells from PBMCs. Sample subset: CD45RO+ cells pooled with CCR7-negative TemRA cells. The receptor set was obtained from a man aged 18-30 years in good health. Some clones in this sample may be carry-over from other donors' samples.

The chain is built from TRBV5-6 and TRBJ2-3; the match to TRBD1 covers 9 bases. From germline, CDR1 is SGHDT and CDR2 YYEEEE. The CDR3 extends over 15 amino acids. After removal of 4 bases from V and 4 bases from J, the junction contained 7 bases not matched to a gene. The CDR3 nucleotides read TGTGCCAGCAGCGCCGGGACAGGGATCTCAGATACGCAGTATTTT. It specifies CASSAGTGISDTQYF.

The chain combines TRBV6-1 with TRBJ2-7, with D tentatively TRBD2 (6 bases). The CDR3 sequence is 14 residues long. V was trimmed by 9 bases and J by 2 bases, leaving 17 bases between them. Germline V gene lookup returns CDR1 MNHNS and CDR2 SASEGT. As DNA, the CDR3 is TGTGCCAGAATATGGGGTAGCGGTGCCTACGAGCAGTACTTC. This translates into CARIWGSGAYEQYF.

The chain joins TRBV9 to TRBJ2-3; D gene ambiguous. V was trimmed by 3 bases and J by 2 bases, leaving 7 bases between them. The CDR3 is 13 amino acids. Germline assignment: CDR1 SGDLS and CDR2 YYNGEE. CDR3 loop: CASSEDPTDTQYF. CDR3 nucleotide sequence: TGTGCCAGCAGCGAGGACCCCACAGATACGCAGTATTTT.

This chain links TRBV6-1 with TRBJ2-3, with D perhaps being TRBD1 or TRBD2 (5 bases each). Germline CDR1 is MNHNS and CDR2 is SASEGT. V gave up 1 base and J gave up 0 bases, with 11 bases separating them. The CDR3 totals 16 residues. CDR3 region: CASSEVWGSSTDTQYF. DNA for the CDR3: TGTGCCAGCAGTGAAGTCTGGGGGTCTAGCACAGATACGCAGTATTTT.

This clone was detected once. The CDR3, as DNA: TGTGCCAGCGTAGAAGGGCCTGGAAACACCATATATTTT. This gives the protein CASVEGPGNTIYF. The chain carries TRBV28 and TRBJ1-3; no clear D. Trimming took off 8 bases at V and 2 bases at J, with 10 bases between the two ends. This CDR3 has 13 amino acids. Germline V gene sequence: CDR1 MDHEN, CDR2 SYDVKM.

The chain employs TRBV7-9 and TRBJ2-1; D gene unclear. Trimming removed 2 bases at V and 7 bases at J, with 6 bases between. Germline loops: CDR1 SEHNR, CDR2 FQNEAQ (reference sequence). This CDR3 region has 12 residues. CDR3 residues: CASSLFVNEQFF. Written as DNA, the CDR3 is TGTGCCAGCAGCTTATTCGTAAATGAGCAGTTCTTC. Filled out from reference TRBV7-9 and TRBJ2-1, the complete variable domain reads DTGVSQNPRHKITKRGQNVTFRCDPISEHNRLYWYRQTLGQGPEFLTYFQNEAQLEKSRLLSDRFSAERPKGSFSTLEIQRTEQGDSAMYLCASSLFVNEQFFGPGTRLTVL.

The chain is built from TRBV7-8 and TRBJ2-3; 8 nucleotides match TRBD2. With 6 bases clipped from V and 0 bases from J, the junction kept 14 bases outside the gene matches. This CDR3 spans 18 amino acids. CDR1 and CDR2 from the germline V gene are SGHVS and FQNEAQ. CDR3 DNA sequence: TGTGCCAGCAGATTCCAGGGCCTAGCGGGCTTTAGCACAGATACGCAGTATTTT. Encoded protein: CASRFQGLAGFSTDTQYF.

This clone was found once. V is TRBV4-2 and J is TRBJ2-7; 9 nucleotides line up with TRBD2. V gave up 0 bases and J gave up 1 base; unmatched junction bases: 4. Germline CDR1 is LGHNA and CDR2 is YNFKEQ. The CDR3 sequence is 16 residues long. In DNA form, the CDR3 reads TGTGCCAGCAGCCAAGAGGCGGGAGGGGTTTCCTACGAGCAGTACTTC. The encoded protein is CASSQEAGGVSYEQYF.

The rearrangement joins TRBV6-5 to TRBJ1-1; 8 bases are shared with TRBD1. CDR1 and CDR2 from the germline V gene are MNHEY and SVGAGI. The CDR3 has 14 residues. Unmatched junction bases numbered 8, after V lost 7 bases and J lost 4 bases. The CDR3 nucleotides are TGTGCCAGCACTGAAGGACAGGGAGCCACTGAAGCTTTCTTT. It yields the protein CASTEGQGATEAFF.

The chain couples TRBV15 to TRBJ2-5, with D possibly being TRBD1 (6 bases). Trimming cost V 0 bases and J 5 bases, with 10 bases left between them. The CDR3 is 14 residues long. Germline CDR1 LNHNV, CDR2 YYDKDF (reference sequence). CDR3 in amino acids: CATSRDAGVETQYF. The CDR3, as DNA: TGTGCCACCAGCAGAGATGCAGGGGTGGAGACCCAGTACTTC. Full variable domain (outside the CDR3, taken from reference TRBV15 and TRBJ2-5): DAMVIQNPRYQVTQFGKPVTLSCSQTLNHNVMYWYQQKSSQAPKLLFHYYDKDFNNEADTPDNFQSRRPNTSFCFLDIRSPGLGDTAMYLCATSRDAGVETQYFGPGTRLLVL.

The chain combines TRBV11-2 with TRBJ2-5; weak D call: TRBD2 (7 bases). The CDR3 loop spans 14 amino acids. The germline gives CDR1 SGHAT, CDR2 FQNNGV. V was trimmed by 1 base and J by 5 bases, leaving 11 bases between them. For the CDR3, the DNA is TGTGCCAGCAGCTTAGTAGGGGGAGGGGAGACCCAGTACTTC. Its protein is CASSLVGGGETQYF.

This clone showed up just once. Other nucleotide sequences in the sample specify the same CDR3. CDR3: CASSLGARAANYGYTF. The CDR3 DNA is TGTGCCAGCAGCTTAGGAGCGCGGGCCGCTAACTATGGCTACACCTTC. The chain carries TRBV7-9 and TRBJ1-2; D is unresolved. The germline V gene has CDR1 SEHNR and CDR2 FQNEAQ (reference sequence). CDR3 length: 16 amino acids. Trimming shortened V by 1 base and J by 0 bases, and 12 bases separated the two germline ends.

The chain couples TRBV30 to TRBJ1-1; D not resolved. Germline V gives CDR1 GTSNPN, CDR2 SVGIG (reference sequence). The CDR3 totals 14 residues. V was clipped by 2 bases and J by 4 bases, with 14 bases between them. CDR3 sequence reads: CAWSSDPGSTEAFF. The CDR3 DNA follows: TGTGCCTGGAGTTCGGACCCGGGAAGCACTGAAGCTTTCTTT. The entire variable domain, with the rest obtained from reference TRBV30 and TRBJ1-1, is as follows: SQTIHQWPATLVQPVGSPLSLECTVEGTSNPNLYWYRQAAGRGLQLLFYSVGIGQISSEVPQNLSASRPQDRQFILSSKKLLLSDSGFYLCAWSSDPGSTEAFFGQGTRLTVV.

The rearrangement links TRBV7-2 to TRBJ1-2; a weak D match, TRBD1 (5 bases). Germline V CDR1 and CDR2: SGHTA, FQGNSA. Trimming took 2 bases from V and 4 from J, leaving 8 bases between them. The CDR3 has 13 amino acids. The CDR3 sequence is CASSLKGTYGYTF. CDR3 coding DNA: TGTGCCAGCAGCTTAAAGGGGACCTATGGCTACACCTTC.